The entry below gives a single TCR beta chain sequence along with its context. Its antigen specificity is not known. Qualities for individual bases were not recorded, and no much larger clone is one base off. This specimen comes from a study of blood T cell repertoires in COVID-19 (TCRdb year 2020). For context, the study as a whole: Samples covering the acute and convalescent phases of COVID-19 were provided by collaborators in the United States, Italy and Spain. The material from the prospective study consisted of cDNA or gDNA derived from T cells, B-cell-depleted T cells, or PBMCs. Deeply sampled blood TCRbeta repertoires from subjects exposed to, actively infected with, or recovered from COVID-19 were included in the dataset. The repertoires were released in a freely available public database meant as a resource for research on the immune response to SARS-CoV-2. Samples came from the ongoing ImmuneRACE study (first 160 participants) plus 1,254 subjects from 6 global collaborators. The sample metadata nearly always contained a de-identified subject ID, COVID-19 status, age in years and sex. Where HLA class I and class II types were available, the types were taken from metadata supplied by the sample provider, not from assay-based typing.

Results and caveats for the whole study, not just this receptor: The amount of clinical and demographic metadata varied by source and participant and was provided uncurated.

At one collaborating source in Seattle, patients were enrolled during active infection and were followed longitudinally through the course of disease. Whole blood was collected in K2EDTA tubes by collaborating institutions according to the institutions' own protocols. For TCRbeta analysis, collaborators shipped samples in one of three forms: frozen whole blood, isolated PBMCs, or DNA extracted from either of those sample types. TCRbeta CDR3 regions were amplified from genomic DNA using the immunoSEQ Assay, a bias-controlled multiplex PCR. As for how the authors treated the data: Within the assay, amplification of reference gene primers was used to estimate how many nucleated cells each sample contained. To quantify the absolute abundance of each unique TCRbeta CDR3 rearrangement, sequence reads were collapsed and filtered. For each sample, productive Simpson clonality was calculated as the square root of Simpson's diversity index across productive rearrangements. Here the immuneACCESS table is served through TCRdb, limited to in-frame sequences with V and J called. Missing clones are a known gap in these copies; in checked studies unresolved V genes cover under half, and the rest lacks a known reason. Clonal size and the V and J genes are those of that table, whereas D and trimming came from the DNA. The sample table holds about 530,000 clones, of which about 89% were seen once. The ten largest clones take up 7.8% of the sample.

The CDR3 sequence holds 14 residues, the cysteine and phenylalanine included. Only the CDR3 portion is preserved as DNA: 42 bases, with reading frame beginning at the first base. CDR1 and CDR2 are drawn from the germline V gene: SGHRS, YFSETQ. V and J lose 0 bases and 5 bases, and a span of 11 bases separates them. The sequenced sample consisted of peripheral blood. The TCR comes from a woman aged 50 to 60 with COVID-19, enrolled during active disease. The chain joins TRBV5-1 to TRBJ2-5; the D gene assignment is ambiguous. The DNA reads as follows: TGCGCCAGCAGCTTGGAAGTAGTAACGGAGACCCAGTACTTC. Its protein reads: CASSLEVVTETQYF.